This TCR delta chain was captured by sequencing in a study of γδ T cells in repeated Plasmodium falciparum infection. Study-wide points: Repeated controlled infections reportedly drove waves of new clonotype selection in Vdelta2-negative, mostly Vdelta1+, gammadelta repertoires.

This CDR3 region has 17 residues. The germline V and J ends were trimmed by 3 bases and 1 base, with 24 bases remaining between them. In germline, CDR1 is TVYSNPD, CDR2 GDNSRS (reference sequence). The sample holds a few counts of this clone. Its antigen is unknown. Bulk repertoires came from Vgamma9/Vdelta2+ or Vdelta2-negative gammadelta T cells flow-sorted from PBMC. TCRdb redid the clone calls on the multiplex PCR reads with CATT. The repertoire holds around 82,000 delta-chain clones, with approximately 1.4% as singletons. Sequencing was performed on gamma-delta T cells from blood. The chain is built from TRDV3 and TRDJ1; D is perhaps TRDD3 (6 bases). Because TCRdb records no J gene, it was assigned here through a match of the DNA to germline. The sequence derives from a pool of human donors (malaria-infected and uninfected, not separated). CDR3 in amino acids: CAFLGYSWGPLTDKLIF. The DNA for the CDR3 is TGTGCCTTCCTCGGTTACAGCTGGGGACCACTCACCGATAAACTCATCTTT.